This is a list of T cell receptor beta chains from one sample in a study of T cell repertoires in cytomegalovirus infection. These receptors lack a known antigen. TCRdb reanalysed the reads using MiXCR and keeps one entry per CDR3 protein. Counted here are some 920,000 distinct CDR3 sequences, around 30% occurring once; the ten biggest clones make up around an eighth. This material consisted of cultured CD8+ T cells from PBMCs, taken from culture after CMV antigen stimulation. All receptors derive from a human donor in good health (CMV status not recorded). Some clones in this sample may be carry-over from other donors' samples. Both conserved end residues are part of each CDR3. A D gene is named only where the DNA matches it firmly. Some rows have no size entry. The others give once, few or many, or a class for an expanded clone.

clone size	D gene	V gene	J gene	CDR3 protein	CDR3 DNA
few	.	TRBV11-2	TRBJ2-5	CASSWLGGQETQYF	TGTGCCAGCAGCTGGCTTGGGGGGCAAGAGACCCAGTACTTC
.	.	TRBV10-2	TRBJ2-1	CASASNEQFF	TGCGCCAGCGCCTCAAATGAGCAGTTCTTC
few	.	TRBV20-1	TRBJ1-2	CSAPPTARTASNYGYTF	TGCAGTGCTCCACCCACGGCCAGGACAGCCTCTAACTATGGCTACACCTTC
.	TRBD2	TRBV7-6	TRBJ2-3	CASSSVAGQSTDTQYF	TGTGCCAGCAGCTCGGTAGCGGGCCAGAGCACAGATACGCAGTATTTT
.	TRBD2	TRBV9	TRBJ2-1	CASSGGTSGSWGNEQFF	TGTGCCAGCAGCGGGGGGACTAGCGGGTCCTGGGGCAATGAGCAGTTCTTC
few	TRBD2	TRBV7-9	TRBJ2-1	CASSMDWWPSGGNNEQFF	TGTGCCAGCAGCATGGATTGGTGGCCTAGCGGGGGGAACAATGAGCAGTTCTTC
few	TRBD1	TRBV12-3/TRBV12-4	TRBJ1-1	CASSSTLGQMNTEAFF	TGTGCCAGCAGTTCTACATTGGGACAGATGAACACTGAAGCTTTCTTT
few	TRBD1	TRBV7-9	TRBJ1-1	CASRPPGGTEAFF	TGTGCCAGCAGACCGCCAGGGGGCACTGAAGCTTTCTTT
many	TRBD1	TRBV7-9	TRBJ2-7	CASSLQGARYEQYF	TGTGCCAGCAGCTTACAGGGGGCGCGATACGAGCAGTACTTC
.	.	TRBV12-5	TRBJ2-2	CASGPAGELFF	TGTGCTAGTGGTCCGGCCGGGGAGCTGTTTTTT
many	.	TRBV7-9	TRBJ2-1	CASSPWSVYNEQFF	TGTGCCAGCAGCCCTTGGTCGGTTTACAATGAGCAGTTCTTC
.	.	TRBV2	TRBJ1-1	CASISRTEAFF	TGTGCCAGCATCTCGCGCACTGAAGCTTTCTTT
.	.	TRBV12-5	TRBJ1-5	CASGLVRTDSNQPQHF	TGTGCTAGTGGTTTGGTACGGACGGATAGCAATCAGCCCCAGCATTTT
few	.	TRBV7-9	TRBJ1-4	CASNVGGSATNEKLFF	TGTGCCAGCAACGTCGGCGGCTCCGCAACTAATGAAAAACTGTTTTTT
once	.	TRBV5-4	TRBJ1-2	CASSYMGAESWDGYTF	TGTGCCAGCAGCTATATGGGGGCGGAGAGTTGGGATGGCTACACCTTC
.	.	TRBV20-1	TRBJ1-4	CSAPPRPPTNEKLFF	TGCAGTGCACCACCCCGACCTCCAACTAATGAAAAACTGTTTTTT
many	TRBD2	TRBV7-9	TRBJ2-3	CASSRPERGRSDTQYF	TGTGCCAGCAGCCGCCCGGAGCGGGGGAGATCAGATACGCAGTATTTT
.	TRBD1	TRBV6-1	TRBJ1-2	CASSQGGSNYGYTF	TGTGCCAGCAGTCAGGGGGGTTCCAACTATGGCTACACCTTC
few	TRBD1	TRBV12-3/TRBV12-4	TRBJ1-1	CASSLISQGAEWGTEAFF	TGTGCCAGCAGTTTAATTAGTCAGGGGGCAGAATGGGGCACTGAAGCTTTCTTT
many	TRBD1	TRBV7-2	TRBJ2-5	CASSETGGKGETQYF	TGTGCCAGCAGCGAGACAGGGGGCAAGGGAGAGACCCAGTACTTC
.	TRBD1	TRBV27	TRBJ1-2	CASSSNDRGYDGYTF	TGTGCCAGCAGTTCAAACGACAGGGGATACGATGGCTACACCTTC
few	TRBD2	TRBV7-8	TRBJ2-3	CASSILAGDTDTQYF	TGTGCCAGCAGCATACTAGCGGGGGACACAGATACGCAGTATTTT
.	TRBD1	TRBV12-3/TRBV12-4	TRBJ1-5	CASSRGDSYQPQHF	TGTGCCAGCAGCAGGGGGGACAGCTATCAGCCCCAGCATTTT
.	.	TRBV6-1	TRBJ1-1	CASSEGGHSREAFF	TGTGCCAGCAGTGAAGGGGGCCATTCAAGGGAAGCTTTCTTT
.	TRBD1	TRBV10-3	TRBJ2-7	CAISDGTVLYEQYF	TGTGCCATCAGTGACGGGACAGTCCTCTACGAGCAGTACTTC
.	.	TRBV2	TRBJ2-1	CASGGASNNEQFF	TGTGCCAGCGGGGGCGCATCCAACAATGAGCAGTTCTTC
few	TRBD1	TRBV19	TRBJ1-5	CASSIVWTGHSNQPQHF	TGTGCCAGTAGTATAGTCTGGACAGGCCATAGCAATCAGCCCCAGCATTTT
few	.	TRBV6-1	TRBJ1-5	CASSEAWGGVGRPQHF	TGTGCCAGCAGTGAAGCTTGGGGAGGGGTCGGTCGGCCCCAGCATTTT
many	TRBD2	TRBV4-2	TRBJ2-5	CASSQEGLAGPKGETQYF	TGTGCCAGCAGCCAAGAGGGACTAGCGGGGCCAAAGGGGGAGACCCAGTACTTC